This is a list of T cell receptor beta chains from one sample in a study of patients and donors after allogeneic stem cell transplantation. TCRdb re-analysed the RT-PCR reads in MiXCR, keeping a single row per CDR3 protein. The data hold about a million distinct CDR3 sequences, with roughly 18% observed a single time. The sample taken for sequencing was blood, either unsorted or a sorted T cell fraction (not recorded which). Source of these receptors: a human donor who was either an allogeneic HSCT recipient or a stem cell or donor lymphocyte infusion donor (not recorded which). It is not recorded whose cells these are; they may come from a transplant donor. Each CDR3 is given with its conserved first and last residue. The D gene is left open where the match is weak. Rows may omit the clone size; those that give it use once, few, many or a size class.

d_gene	v_gene	abundance	j_gene	CDR3nt	CDR3aa
NA	TRBV12-5	NA	TRBJ2-1	TGTGCTAGTGGTTTGGTTGTGTATGAGCAGTTCTTC	CASGLVVYEQFF
NA	TRBV20-1	NA	TRBJ2-5	TGCAGTGCTAGAGAGGGGGGGCTGGAGACCCAGTACTTC	CSAREGGLETQYF
NA	TRBV7-8	NA	TRBJ1-1	TGTGCCAGCAGCCTTCCGGGCCCTAAAAAGAACACTGAAGCTTTCTTT	CASSLPGPKKNTEAFF
NA	TRBV12-3/TRBV12-4	few	TRBJ1-2	TGTGCCATCCTTTACCGGTTCAGGGACTATGGCTACACCTTC	CAILYRFRDYGYTF
NA	TRBV5-6	NA	TRBJ2-3	TGTGCCAGCAGCTTGGGGAGGTTCACAGATACGCAGTATTTT	CASSLGRFTDTQYF
TRBD2	TRBV11-1	NA	TRBJ2-1	TGTGCCAGCAGCCCACCGACAGGGGAGGGACTAGCGGGAAAGTTGGGCAATGAGCAGTTCTTC	CASSPPTGEGLAGKLGNEQFF
TRBD2	TRBV29-1	few	TRBJ2-1	TGCAGCGCCTTTGGCCCGGGACTAGCGGGGCGCTACAATGAGCAGTTCTTC	CSAFGPGLAGRYNEQFF
NA	TRBV12-3/TRBV12-4	NA	TRBJ2-3	TGTGCCAGCAGTTCGGCAGATTACACAGATACGCAGTATTTT	CASSSADYTDTQYF
TRBD1	TRBV6-1	few	TRBJ2-7	TGTGCCAGCAGGGGGACAGGGCGCATCTACGAGCAGTACTTC	CASRGTGRIYEQYF
TRBD1	TRBV5-6	few	TRBJ1-1	TGTGCCAGCAGCTTGGACAGGGGTTTCGCTGAAGCTTTCTTT	CASSLDRGFAEAFF
TRBD1	TRBV18	NA	TRBJ1-1	TGTGCCAGCTCACGGACCGGGACAGGGGGCCGCAACACTGAAGCTTTCTTT	CASSRTGTGGRNTEAFF
TRBD2	TRBV12-3/TRBV12-4	few	TRBJ2-1	TGTGCCAGCATCGTCGGAGTAGCGGGAGAGTTTTACAATGAGCAGTTCTTC	CASIVGVAGEFYNEQFF
NA	TRBV5-6	many	TRBJ2-1	TGTGCCAGCAGCTTCCTTATCAATGAGCAGTTCTTC	CASSFLINEQFF
NA	TRBV4-2	NA	TRBJ2-1	TGTGCCAGCAGCCTGGCCCCCAAGGGTGTCTACAATGAGCAGTTCTTC	CASSLAPKGVYNEQFF
TRBD1	TRBV2	NA	TRBJ1-1	TGTGCCAGCAGTAAAGAACAGGGGAGCACTGAAGCTTTCTTT	CASSKEQGSTEAFF
NA	TRBV7-9	few	TRBJ1-1	TGTGCCAGCCCGAGTGGGGCCGAAGCTTTCTTT	CASPSGAEAFF
NA	TRBV7-9	NA	TRBJ1-2	TGTGCCAGCAGCTTAGATTCCCGGCTCTATGGCTACACCTTC	CASSLDSRLYGYTF
NA	TRBV5-6	NA	TRBJ1-6	TGTGCCAGCAGCCACCCAGGGACCTATAATTCACCCCTCCACTTT	CASSHPGTYNSPLHF
NA	TRBV5-1	many	TRBJ2-1	TGCGCCAGCAGCCCAAAACTAGTACAATCCTACAATGAGCAGTTCTTC	CASSPKLVQSYNEQFF
NA	TRBV4-2	many	TRBJ1-1	TGTGCCAGCAGCCAAGTCGACACTGAAGCTTTCTTT	CASSQVDTEAFF
NA	TRBV7-9	NA	TRBJ2-3	TGTGCCAGCAGCTTAGGGACAGCGGGTCCCAGCACAGATACGCAGTATTTT	CASSLGTAGPSTDTQYF
NA	TRBV15	NA	TRBJ2-1	TGTGCCACCTCACGGGGTGGGAGAGGGGAGAATGAGCAGTTCTTC	CATSRGGRGENEQFF
TRBD2	TRBV27	few	TRBJ2-7	TGTGCCAGCAGTTTAGTAGGGACTAGCGTCTCCTACGAGCAGTACTTC	CASSLVGTSVSYEQYF
TRBD2	TRBV6-1	NA	TRBJ2-2	TGTGCCAGCAGTAGGAGACTAGCGGGGGGGCGACACACCGGGGAGCTGTTTTTT	CASSRRLAGGRHTGELFF
TRBD2	TRBV20-1	few	TRBJ2-1	TGCAGTGCTAGTACGCGGGAGGGCCCTCGGGAGCAGTTCTTC	CSASTREGPREQFF
TRBD2	TRBV16	few	TRBJ2-7	TGTGCCAGCAGCCCTCCGGGAGGAGGACGCGAGCAGTACTTC	CASSPPGGGREQYF
NA	TRBV9	few	TRBJ2-3	TGTGCCAGCAGCCCAGGGGGAGGGAGTATCGTGGATACGCAGTATTTT	CASSPGGGSIVDTQYF